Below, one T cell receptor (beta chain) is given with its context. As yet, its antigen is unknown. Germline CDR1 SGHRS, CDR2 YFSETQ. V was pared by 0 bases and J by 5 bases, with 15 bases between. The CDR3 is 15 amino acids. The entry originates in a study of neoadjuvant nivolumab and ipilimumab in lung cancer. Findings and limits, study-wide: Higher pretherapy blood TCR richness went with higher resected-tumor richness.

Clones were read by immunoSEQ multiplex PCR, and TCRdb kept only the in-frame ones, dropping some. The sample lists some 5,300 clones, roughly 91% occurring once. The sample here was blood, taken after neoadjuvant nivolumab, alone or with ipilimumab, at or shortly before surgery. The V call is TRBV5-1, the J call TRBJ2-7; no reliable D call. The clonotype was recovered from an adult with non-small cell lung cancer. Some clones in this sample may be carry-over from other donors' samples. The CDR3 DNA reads TGCGCCAGCAGCTTGGCCCGGCCACTCCTTGACGAGCAGTACTTC. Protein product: CASSLARPLLDEQYF.